These 31 T cell receptor beta chains were sequenced from one sample in a study of T cell responses to AZD1222 COVID-19 vaccine. The repertoire was sequenced with immunoSEQ multiplex PCR; TCRdb's copy has only in-frame clones and lacks some. Of about 64,000 clones in the sample, 80% are singletons; the top ten hold more than 12%. The sample in question was peripheral blood, obtained 28 days after the second AZD1222 dose. All receptors derive from an adult who received the AZD1222 COVID-19 vaccine.

The chain employs TRBV9 and TRBJ1-5; D is uncertain. CDR1 and CDR2 (germline): SGDLS, YYNGEE. Trimming cost V 0 bases and J 5 bases, with 3 bases left between them. The CDR3 is 12 amino acids. The CDR3 protein is CASSVGDQPQHF. For the CDR3, the DNA is TGTGCCAGCAGCGTAGGGGATCAGCCCCAGCATTTT. Complete variable domain (other parts from reference TRBV9 and TRBJ1-5): DSGVTQTPKHLITATGQRVTLRCSPRSGDLSVYWYQQSLDQGLQFLIQYYNGEERAKGNILERFSAQQFPDLHSELNLSSLELGDSALYFCASSVGDQPQHFGDGTRLSIL.

CDR3 sequence: CASSESPFLQGSDTEAFF. CDR3 nucleotides: TGTGCCAGCAGTGAATCCCCTTTTCTACAGGGATCGGACACTGAAGCTTTCTTT. V usage is TRBV2 and J usage is TRBJ1-1, with D perhaps matching TRBD1 (6 bases). The germline V and J ends were trimmed by 2 bases and 3 bases, with 22 bases remaining between them. CDR3 length equals 18 residues. From germline, CDR1 is SNHLY and CDR2 FYNNEI.

The DNA of the CDR3 is TGTGCCAGTAGTCGTAAAAAGGGCAGAAATGAAAAACTGTTTTTT. This translates into CASSRKKGRNEKLFF. The chain couples TRBV19 to TRBJ1-4; D is unclear. Germline V gene sequence: CDR1 LNHDA, CDR2 SQIVND (reference sequence). The V end lost 5 bases, the J end lost 5 bases, and 15 bases lay between the germline ends. CDR3 length: 15 residues. The whole variable domain, filled in from reference TRBV19 and TRBJ1-4, reads DGGITQSPKYLFRKEGQNVTLSCEQNLNHDAMYWYRQDPGQGLRLIYYSQIVNDFQKGDIAEGYSVSREKKESFPLTVTSAQKNPTAFYLCASSRKKGRNEKLFFGSGTQLSVL.

V usage is TRBV7-2 and J usage is TRBJ2-1; D is unresolved. V was cut by 4 bases and J by 5 bases, with 12 bases left in between. This CDR3 spans 14 amino acids. Per germline, CDR1 SGHTA and CDR2 FQGNSA. The CDR3 region has the DNA TGTGCCAGCAGCTCCATGGGGAATAACAATGAGCAGTTCTTC. It specifies CASSSMGNNNEQFF. The whole variable domain, filled in from reference TRBV7-2 and TRBJ2-1, reads GAGVSQSPSNKVTEKGKDVELRCDPISGHTALYWYRQSLGQGLEFLIYFQGNSAPDKSGLPSDRFSAERTGGSVSTLTIQRTQQEDSAVYLCASSSMGNNNEQFFGPGTRLTVL.

The CDR3 bases are TGTGCCAGCAGTCCAATCGGGGAAAGGGGGGAGCTGTTTTTT. This encodes CASSPIGERGELFF. This rearrangement joins TRBV7-9 to TRBJ2-2; the D gene is possibly TRBD2 (5 bases). V shed 6 bases and J shed 8 bases, with 16 bases lying between them. Germline assignment: CDR1 SEHNR and CDR2 FQNEAQ (reference sequence). The CDR3 totals 14 residues.

V and J are TRBV5-1 and TRBJ2-7; 9 bases fit TRBD1. The trim removed 0 bases at V and 2 bases at J, leaving 12 bases unmatched. CDR3 length: 18 residues. The germline CDR1 and CDR2 sequences are SGHRS and YFSETQ. CDR3 in DNA: TGCGCCAGCAGCTTGGTGGGTGTTGGGGGACAGGGAACCTACGAGCAGTACTTC. Translation gives CASSLVGVGGQGTYEQYF.

The V call is TRBV30, the J call TRBJ1-2, with a possible D match to TRBD1 (6 bases). Germline CDR1 is GTSNPN and CDR2 is SVGIG (reference sequence). V was cut by 2 bases and J by 2 bases, with 12 bases left in between. The CDR3 length is 14 residues. The CDR3 loop reads CAWSSRGGNYGYTF. The CDR3 DNA sequence: TGTGCCTGGAGTAGCAGGGGAGGGAACTATGGCTACACCTTC.

This rearrangement joins TRBV11-1 to TRBJ1-2; tentative D call: TRBD1 (5 bases). V was shortened by 5 bases and J by 1 base, with 11 bases between the two germline ends. Germline V gene sequence: CDR1 SGHAT, CDR2 FQDESV (reference sequence). This CDR3 spans 14 amino acids. The CDR3 coding sequence is TGTGCCAGCAGCCCAGGGACGGTTAACTATGGCTACACCTTC. Protein product: CASSPGTVNYGYTF.

This clone was detected only once. The rearrangement links TRBV7-6 to TRBJ2-7; perhaps TRBD1 as D (5 bases). Germline loops: CDR1 SGHVS, CDR2 FNYEAQ. The V and J ends lost 5 bases and 0 bases respectively, with 14 bases between them. This CDR3 spans 15 amino acids. CDR3 nucleotide sequence: TGTGCCAGCAGCCACTGGACACTGCTCTCCTACGAGCAGTACTTC. Protein: CASSHWTLLSYEQYF.

The V and J genes are TRBV21-1 and TRBJ2-7; the tabulated D call, TRBD1, remains unverified against the DNA. TRBV21-1 is a pseudogene. This CDR3 has 18 residues. The CDR3 DNA sequence: TGTGCCAGCAGCAAAGGGTGGGGCCCGGGACAGGGGGCAGACGAGCAGTACTTC. The encoded protein is CASSKGWGPGQGADEQYF.

The V call is TRBV24-1, the J call TRBJ1-4; 8 bases agree with TRBD1. The germline CDR1 and CDR2 sequences are KGHDR and SFDVKD. The CDR3 consists of 20 residues. After removal of 3 bases from V and 5 bases from J, the junction contained 19 bases not matched to a gene. The chain's CDR3 is CATSDNPAWDRNSKNEKLFF. The CDR3 DNA sequence: TGTGCCACCAGTGATAATCCGGCTTGGGACAGGAATTCGAAAAATGAAAAACTGTTTTTT.

This rearrangement joins TRBV18 to TRBJ1-2; TRBD1 might be the D (5 bases). CDR1 KGHSH and CDR2 LQKENI come from the germline V gene. Trimming took 3 bases from V and 3 from J, leaving 8 bases between them. The CDR3 extends over 13 amino acids. CDR3 coding DNA: TGTGCCAGCTCACCTGTGGGGGACTATGGCTACACCTTC. Translation: CASSPVGDYGYTF. Filled out from reference TRBV18 and TRBJ1-2, the complete variable domain reads NAGVMQNPRHLVRRRGQEARLRCSPMKGHSHVYWYRQLPEEGLKFMVYLQKENIIDESGMPKERFSAEFPKEGPSILRIQQVVRGDSAAYFCASSPVGDYGYTFGSGTRLTVV.

The V and J genes are TRBV7-9 and TRBJ2-5, with D perhaps TRBD2 (6 bases). The germline V gene has CDR1 SEHNR and CDR2 FQNEAQ (reference sequence). The V and J ends lost 8 bases and 2 bases respectively, with 21 bases between them. The CDR3 covers 16 residues. Here the CDR3 DNA reads TGTGCCAGCCAGGAATACTCGGGACTGATACAAGAGACCCAGTACTTC. Translation gives CASQEYSGLIQETQYF.

The chain is built from TRBV29-1 and TRBJ2-7; 8 bases fit TRBD1. Per germline, CDR1 SQVTM and CDR2 ANQGSEA. The CDR3 totals 13 residues. The J segment lost 3 bases and the V segment lost 7 bases, leaving 8 bases of the junction unmatched. CDR3 loop: CSAETGDLYEQYF. The CDR3 DNA reads as TGCAGCGCCGAGACAGGGGATCTCTACGAGCAGTACTTC.

This chain uses TRBV6-2 or TRBV6-3 with TRBJ2-1; 11 positions match TRBD2. CDR1 is MNHEY and CDR2 is SVGEGT in the germline V gene. CDR3 size: 14 residues. The V segment lost 6 bases and the J segment 10 bases; nucleotides outside the gene matches: 8. The DNA for the CDR3 is TGTGCCAGCAGCCCGGGACTAGCGGACGGGGAGCAGTTCTTC. Protein: CASSPGLADGEQFF.

The chain is built from TRBV3-1 (or the pseudogene TRBV3-2) and TRBJ2-3; 7 bases agree with TRBD2. J was trimmed by 2 bases and V by 8 bases; bases with no gene match: 19. The CDR3 extends over 18 amino acids. Germline V lookup: CDR1 LGHDT, CDR2 YNNKEL (reference sequence). CDR3 region: CASGAPITGTMDTDTQYF. The DNA of the CDR3 is TGTGCCAGCGGAGCACCCATCACCGGGACTATGGACACAGATACGCAGTATTTT.

This chain joins TRBV4-2 and TRBJ1-2; 7 bases agree with TRBD1. The CDR3 covers 16 residues. Germline CDR1 reads LGHNA; CDR2 reads YNFKEQ. The V segment lost 3 bases and the J segment 4 bases; nucleotides outside the gene matches: 11. The CDR3 region is CASSHHNRGPSYGYTF. The CDR3 DNA reads TGTGCCAGCAGCCACCACAACAGGGGACCATCCTATGGCTACACCTTC.

This clone was seen only a few times. V usage is TRBV29-1 and J usage is TRBJ1-1, with 7 bases aligning to TRBD1. J lost 0 bases, V lost 7 bases, and 8 bases had no gene match. This CDR3 contains 14 residues. The germline V gene encodes CDR1 SQVTM and CDR2 ANQGSEA. The CDR3 region is CSAATGPMNTEAFF. The CDR3 DNA is TGCAGCGCCGCGACAGGGCCCATGAACACTGAAGCTTTCTTT.

This chain links TRBV19 with TRBJ1-3; 9 bases agree with TRBD1. CDR3 length: 14 amino acids. V shed 4 bases and J 7 bases; nucleotides not matched to a gene: 5. Germline lookup yields CDR1 LNHDA and CDR2 SQIVND (reference sequence). The CDR3, as DNA: TGTGCCAGTAGTACGGGGACAGGGTGGAACACCATATATTTT. It encodes CASSTGTGWNTIYF. The complete variable domain, with remaining parts taken from reference TRBV19 and TRBJ1-3, reads DGGITQSPKYLFRKEGQNVTLSCEQNLNHDAMYWYRQDPGQGLRLIYYSQIVNDFQKGDIAEGYSVSREKKESFPLTVTSAQKNPTAFYLCASSTGTGWNTIYFGEGSWLTVV.

The chain combines TRBV10-3 with TRBJ1-6; D is unclear. The ends were cut back, 2 bases at V and 12 bases at J, with 14 bases in the middle. Germline CDR1 and CDR2: ENHRY and SYGVKD. The CDR3 spans 14 residues. The DNA of the CDR3 is TGTGCCATCAGTGAGCCAACCGGGATTGGACCCCTCCACTTT. Its protein is CAISEPTGIGPLHF.

V and J are TRBV20-1 and TRBJ2-7, with D unresolved. Trimming left V 5 bases short and J 5 bases short, with 10 bases between. The germline CDR1 and CDR2 sequences are DFQATT and SNEGSKA (reference sequence). There are 11 residues in the CDR3. CDR3 region: CSAPDEDEQYF. The CDR3 DNA reads TGCAGTGCTCCTGACGAGGACGAGCAGTACTTC.

This clone turned up a few times. The chain has TRBV6-2 or TRBV6-3 and TRBJ1-6; D might be TRBD1 (5 bases). CDR1 and CDR2 from the germline V gene are MNHEY and SVGEGT. The CDR3 is 17 residues long. V lost 7 bases, J lost 7 bases, and 23 bases lay in between. CDR3 in amino acids: CASTPDRGMSWNSPLHF. CDR3 nucleotides: TGTGCCAGCACCCCAGATCGGGGGATGTCTTGGAATTCACCCCTCCACTTT.

This chain connects TRBV2 to TRBJ2-5, with D tentatively TRBD1 or TRBD2 (5 bases each). V was trimmed by 3 bases and J by 2 bases, leaving 7 bases between them. Germline V lookup: CDR1 SNHLY, CDR2 FYNNEI. The CDR3 is 13 amino acids. This CDR3 reads CASSDGGQETQYF. Written as DNA, the CDR3 is TGTGCCAGCAGTGATGGGGGTCAAGAGACCCAGTACTTC.

The V gene is TRBV27, the J gene TRBJ2-3; perhaps D is TRBD1 or TRBD2 (6 bases each). CDR3 length equals 16 residues. Germline V gene sequence: CDR1 MNHEY, CDR2 SMNVEV (reference sequence). V was shortened by 3 bases and J by 3 bases, with 16 bases between the two germline ends. Here the CDR3 DNA reads TGTGCCAGCAGTTTTCTTGGAGGGGGAGAGACAGATACGCAGTATTTT. It specifies CASSFLGGGETDTQYF.

The chain is built from TRBV19 and TRBJ1-5; possibly TRBD1 for D (6 bases). Germline CDR1 is LNHDA and CDR2 is SQIVND (reference sequence). The CDR3 spans 15 residues. The V gene lost 3 bases and the J gene lost 2 bases, with 11 bases spanning the gap. The CDR3 loop is CASSMRGAGNQPQHF. In DNA, the CDR3 is TGTGCCAGTAGTATGCGGGGGGCCGGCAATCAGCCCCAGCATTTT.

This clone turned up a few times. This rearrangement joins TRBV6-5 to TRBJ2-1; D might be TRBD1 (6 bases). This CDR3 has 16 residues. Germline values: CDR1 MNHEY, CDR2 SVGAGI. V shed 0 bases and J shed 0 bases, with 9 bases lying between them. CDR3 in DNA: TGTGCCAGCAGTTACTCGGCAGGGGCCTCCTACAATGAGCAGTTCTTC. This sequence encodes CASSYSAGASYNEQFF.

V gene TRBV28 combines with J gene TRBJ2-3, with no clear D. Trimming removed 6 bases from V and 3 bases from J, with 7 bases in between. This CDR3 spans 12 amino acids. Germline V CDR1 and CDR2: MDHEN, SYDVKM. CDR3 sequence (DNA): TGTGCCAGCAGCACACCTACAGATACGCAGTATTTT. It encodes CASSTPTDTQYF.

This rearrangement joins TRBV24-1 to TRBJ1-2; 7 nucleotides align to TRBD1. The CDR3 is made up of 14 amino acids. Losses at the gene ends were 4 bases for V and 1 base for J; bases not matched to a gene: 2. Germline V gives CDR1 KGHDR, CDR2 SFDVKD. Here the CDR3 DNA reads TGTGCCACCAGTGACACAGGGGTTAACTATGGCTACACCTTC. Encoded protein: CATSDTGVNYGYTF.

The chain employs TRBV5-5 and TRBJ2-7; either TRBD1 or TRBD2 may supply D (5 bases each). The CDR3 totals 14 residues. Per germline, CDR1 SGHKS and CDR2 YYEKEE (reference sequence). Trimming took 2 bases from V and 2 from J, leaving 11 bases between them. The CDR3 bases are TGTGCCAGCAGCTTAGCCGGGGCAACCTACGAGCAGTACTTC. This gives the protein CASSLAGATYEQYF.

The chain is built from TRBV13 and TRBJ2-3, with TRBD2 matching over 13 bases. The CDR3 totals 17 residues. Unmatched junction bases numbered 5, after V lost 5 bases and J lost 0 bases. Germline V gene data show CDR1 as PRHDT and CDR2 as FYEKMQ (reference sequence). The DNA for the CDR3 is TGTGCCAGCAGCCCCAGACTAGCGGGGGGTAGCACAGATACGCAGTATTTT. Its translation is CASSPRLAGGSTDTQYF. The full variable domain, its missing parts supplied by reference TRBV13 and TRBJ2-3, is AAGVIQSPRHLIKEKRETATLKCYPIPRHDTVYWYQQGPGQDPQFLISFYEKMQSDKGSIPDRFSAQQFSDYHSELNMSSLELGDSALYFCASSPRLAGGSTDTQYFGPGTRLTVL.

J is TRBJ1-4 and V is TRBV19; 9 bases fit TRBD1. The V segment lost 9 bases and the J segment 8 bases; nucleotides outside the gene matches: 7. The CDR3 sequence is 13 residues long. Germline CDR1 is LNHDA and CDR2 is SQIVND (reference sequence). In DNA, the CDR3 is TGTGCCAGCTCGACAGGGGGACGGGAAAAACTGTTTTTT. Translation: CASSTGGREKLFF.